Listed below are T cell receptor beta chains from one sample, sequenced in a study of blood T cells in healthy people across ages. TCRdb itself ran the 5' RACE reads through MiXCR, one entry per CDR3 protein. This sample has about 680,000 distinct CDR3 sequences; about 52% occur once, and the top ten carry roughly 31%. The sample was blood. Receptors were obtained from a woman in her sixties or seventies in good health. The CDR3 runs from the conserved cysteine through the conserved F or W. A D gene is named only where the DNA matches it firmly. Clone size is stated in some rows and not others, as once, few, many or a class when expanded.

abundance	j_gene	v_gene	d_gene	CDR3nt	CDR3aa
few	TRBJ1-6	TRBV4-3	-	TGCGCCAGCAGCCGGGCCCAAGATAATTCACCCCTCCACTTT	CASSRAQDNSPLHF
-	TRBJ2-3	TRBV20-1	-	TGCAGTGCTAGTGGTGGGACACTTACCACAGATACGCAGTATTTT	CSASGGTLTTDTQYF
-	TRBJ2-4	TRBV20-1	TRBD1	TGCAGTGCTAGAGGCCCACAGGGGTTGATGAACATTCAGTACTTC	CSARGPQGLMNIQYF
-	TRBJ2-7	TRBV2	TRBD2	TGTGCCAGCAGGATAGCGGGAGGTCGCTCCGAGCAGTACTTC	CASRIAGGRSEQYF
few	TRBJ2-3	TRBV29-1	-	TGCAGCGTTGACGGATCCGGGACTAGCACAGATACGCAGTATTTT	CSVDGSGTSTDTQYF
-	TRBJ2-7	TRBV20-1	TRBD1	TGCAGTGCTAGACAGGGGGCAGGATACGAGCAGTACTTC	CSARQGAGYEQYF
-	TRBJ2-5	TRBV7-3	-	TGTGCCAGCAGCTCGAGCGAGAGGGCGGATGAGACCCAGTACTTC	CASSSSERADETQYF
-	TRBJ1-2	TRBV20-1	-	TGCAGTGCTAGAACGACCTATGGCTACACCTTC	CSARTTYGYTF
-	TRBJ2-1	TRBV9	TRBD1	TGTGCCAGCAGCCTCATTCAGGGGGACCATAGGGGCACTGAGCAGTTCTTC	CASSLIQGDHRGTEQFF
-	TRBJ2-3	TRBV29-1	TRBD2	TGCAGCGTTAATAGCGGGAGGGTGAGGACAGATACGCAGTATTTT	CSVNSGRVRTDTQYF
-	TRBJ2-7	TRBV7-2	-	TGTGCCAGCGGGACCGACACAGGGATTCTATACGAGCAGTACTTC	CASGTDTGILYEQYF
-	TRBJ1-4	TRBV7-2	-	TGTGCCAGCAGCTCGCGGACGGATGAAAAACTGTTTTTT	CASSSRTDEKLFF
-	TRBJ2-1	TRBV7-9	TRBD2	TGTGCCAGCAGCTTAGTACGGGAGGGCCTTAACAGGAAAAACAATGAGCAGTTCTTC	CASSLVREGLNRKNNEQFF
few	TRBJ1-5	TRBV5-6	-	TGTGCCAGCAGCTCCGGACAGATCGAGAATCAGCCCCAGCATTTT	CASSSGQIENQPQHF
-	TRBJ1-5	TRBV28	TRBD1	TGTGCCAGCAGTTTTGGGACAGGGATTTTCGGGACAGTCAATCAGCCCCAGCATTTT	CASSFGTGIFGTVNQPQHF
-	TRBJ2-5	TRBV28	-	TGTGCCAGCAGGCGAGGGACCCAGTACTTC	CASRRGTQYF
-	TRBJ2-1	TRBV15	-	TGTGCCACCAGCAGGGACAGACACAATGAGCAGTTCTTC	CATSRDRHNEQFF
-	TRBJ2-7	TRBV29-1	TRBD2	TGCAGCGTTGAAGGATCTAGCGGGAGAGGGCAGTACTTC	CSVEGSSGRGQYF
-	TRBJ1-2	TRBV20-1	-	TGCAGTGCTAAACCTAACTATGGCTACACCTTC	CSAKPNYGYTF
few	TRBJ2-7	TRBV20-1	-	TGCAGTGCCCAGGAGACGGGAGCCAACGAGCAGTACTTC	CSAQETGANEQYF
-	TRBJ1-6	TRBV10-3	-	TGTGCCGCTCGACAGGTGGATAATTCACCCCTCCACTTT	CAARQVDNSPLHF
once	TRBJ2-3	TRBV3-1	-	TGTGCCAGCAGCCTCGGACGGACCCTCACAGATACGCAGTATTTT	CASSLGRTLTDTQYF
-	TRBJ2-4	TRBV7-2	TRBD2	TGTGCCAGCAGCACCATGACTAGCGCAGCCAAAAACATTCAGTACTTC	CASSTMTSAAKNIQYF
-	TRBJ1-1	TRBV7-3	-	TGTGCCAGCAGCTTTACGTGGAACACTGAAGCTTTCTTT	CASSFTWNTEAFF
-	TRBJ1-2	TRBV5-1	-	TGCGCCAGCAGGCTGGACAGCAGCAGCGGGGGCTACACCTTC	CASRLDSSSGGYTF
many	TRBJ2-5	TRBV5-1	-	TGCGCCAGCAGCTTTGGGCCGGGTTTTGAAGAGACCCAGTACTTC	CASSFGPGFEETQYF
-	TRBJ2-5	TRBV11-2	TRBD2	TGTGCCAGCACCCTAAGCCGACTAGCGGAGACCCAGTACTTC	CASTLSRLAETQYF
few	TRBJ1-2	TRBV7-9	-	TGTGCCAGCAGTTTAGGAATCTATGGCTACACCTTC	CASSLGIYGYTF
-	TRBJ2-7	TRBV12-3/TRBV12-4	-	TGTGCCAGCAGTTTTGGAGGGAAGGGCCACGAGCAGTACTTC	CASSFGGKGHEQYF
-	TRBJ2-1	TRBV24-1	TRBD2	TGTGCCACCAGTGACCCGGGACTAGCGGGGGGGAATGAGCAGTTCTTC	CATSDPGLAGGNEQFF
few	TRBJ2-1	TRBV3-1	-	TGTGCCAGCAGCCAGAACGCTAATGAGCAGTTCTTC	CASSQNANEQFF
-	TRBJ2-7	TRBV27	TRBD2	TGTGCCAGCAGTTGGGCTAGCGGGGACTACGAGCAGTACTTC	CASSWASGDYEQYF
few	TRBJ2-1	TRBV28	TRBD1	TGTGCCAGCAGTTTATATGGGACAGGGTTCTATGAGCAGTTCTTC	CASSLYGTGFYEQFF
-	TRBJ2-6	TRBV5-1	-	TGCGCCAGCAGCTTGGGTGGCAGGGGTAACTCTGGGGCCAACGTCCTGACTTTC	CASSLGGRGNSGANVLTF
few	TRBJ2-5	TRBV18	-	TGTGCCAGCTCACCACCGAGGGCCCTTGGCCAAGAGACCCAGTACTTC	CASSPPRALGQETQYF
-	TRBJ2-7	TRBV6-2/TRBV6-3	TRBD2	TGTGCCAGCAGTACCCGAACTAGCGGGAGGACATACTACGAGCAGTACTTC	CASSTRTSGRTYYEQYF
few	TRBJ2-5	TRBV7-3	-	TGTGCCAGCAGCTTAGCCCAGACTGAGACCCAGTACTTC	CASSLAQTETQYF
many	TRBJ2-1	TRBV10-3	TRBD1	TGTGCCACCCTAACCCGGACAGGTGACTACAATGAGCAGTTCTTC	CATLTRTGDYNEQFF
-	TRBJ2-7	TRBV5-1	-	TGCGCCAGCAGCGACGCGGGGGACAATGAGCAGTACTTC	CASSDAGDNEQYF
-	TRBJ1-1	TRBV3-1	-	TGTGCCAGCAGCCAGGTGGGGGCGAAAGCTTTCTTT	CASSQVGAKAFF
-	TRBJ1-4	TRBV7-9	-	TGTGCCAGCAGTGACACCAGGGGCGGATACGAAAAACTGTTTTTT	CASSDTRGGYEKLFF
many	TRBJ2-7	TRBV2	-	TGTGCCAGCAGTCGGGACCGGTACGAGGAGCAGTACTTC	CASSRDRYEEQYF
-	TRBJ2-1	TRBV7-2	-	TGTGCCAGCAGCTTAGAACTAGCCCACGATGAGCAGTTCTTC	CASSLELAHDEQFF
-	TRBJ2-5	TRBV20-1	-	TGCAGTGCTGACCCACCCGGACAGATCCAAGAGACCCAGTACTTC	CSADPPGQIQETQYF
few	TRBJ2-5	TRBV5-1	-	TGCGCCAGCAGCGCCACGTTCGAGACCCAGTACTTC	CASSATFETQYF
-	TRBJ2-1	TRBV7-2	TRBD2	TGTGCCAGCAGCTCTAGCGGGAGGTTCGGGAATGAGCAGTTCTTC	CASSSSGRFGNEQFF
-	TRBJ2-3	TRBV18	-	TGTGCCAGCTCACCAGGGGTGGGCTACACAGATACGCAGTATTTT	CASSPGVGYTDTQYF
once	TRBJ2-7	TRBV11-1	TRBD2	TGTGCCAGCAGGCCAGAGCGGGACTCCTACAATGAGCAGTACTTC	CASRPERDSYNEQYF
few	TRBJ2-3	TRBV20-1	TRBD2	TGCAGTGCTAGAGAGTGGGGCGGGAGGGCAGATACGCAGTATTTT	CSAREWGGRADTQYF
-	TRBJ2-5	TRBV20-1	-	TGCAGTGCTCACCCAAGGAGGGAGACCCAGTACTTC	CSAHPRRETQYF
few	TRBJ2-7	TRBV28	TRBD2	TGTGCCAGCAGTTTGGCGGGAGAGGTACACGAGCAGTACTTC	CASSLAGEVHEQYF
-	TRBJ2-5	TRBV15	TRBD1	TGTGCCACCAGCAGACTACAGGGGTCCGCGGAGACCCAGTACTTC	CATSRLQGSAETQYF
-	TRBJ2-1	TRBV6-5	-	TGTGCCAGCAGAAGACTAGGGTTCGATGAGCAGTTCTTC	CASRRLGFDEQFF
-	TRBJ2-7	TRBV20-1	TRBD1	TGCAGTGCTGCCCCGGACAGGGGGCAGTACTTC	CSAAPDRGQYF
-	TRBJ1-1	TRBV20-1	-	TGCAGTGCTAGGGGCCAGGAGGGTAGAAAGACTGAAGCTTTCTTT	CSARGQEGRKTEAFF
few	TRBJ2-7	TRBV27	-	TGTGCCAGCAAGGGCGGGCCTCGCGAGCAGTACTTC	CASKGGPREQYF
-	TRBJ2-5	TRBV29-1	-	TGCAGCGTTGGGGGTCCAGGGGGGAGAGAGACCCAGTACTTC	CSVGGPGGRETQYF
once	TRBJ2-7	TRBV2	TRBD2	TGTGCCAGCAGGCTGTCGAGCGGGAGAGGGTACTTC	CASRLSSGRGYF